This TCR beta chain was found in a study of identical twins. The V end lost 5 bases, the J end lost 9 bases, and 11 bases lay between the germline ends. This CDR3 is built from 12 residues. TCRdb used MiXCR to reprocess the 5' RACE reads, holding one entry per CDR3 protein. Here the sample spans just under 650,000 distinct CDR3 sequences, 7% to 7.5% being singletons. This clonotype was counted between two and nine times. These data also featured in a second study, about yellow fever vaccine responses in identical twins.

The V gene is TRBV12-3 or TRBV12-4, the J gene TRBJ2-1, with D tentatively TRBD2 (5 bases). The sample was PBMCs. The TCR sequence derives from a woman younger than 35 in good health. Here the CDR3 DNA reads TGTGCCAGCAGTGGGCTCGGGGTTGAGCAGTTCTTC. Protein: CASSGLGVEQFF.